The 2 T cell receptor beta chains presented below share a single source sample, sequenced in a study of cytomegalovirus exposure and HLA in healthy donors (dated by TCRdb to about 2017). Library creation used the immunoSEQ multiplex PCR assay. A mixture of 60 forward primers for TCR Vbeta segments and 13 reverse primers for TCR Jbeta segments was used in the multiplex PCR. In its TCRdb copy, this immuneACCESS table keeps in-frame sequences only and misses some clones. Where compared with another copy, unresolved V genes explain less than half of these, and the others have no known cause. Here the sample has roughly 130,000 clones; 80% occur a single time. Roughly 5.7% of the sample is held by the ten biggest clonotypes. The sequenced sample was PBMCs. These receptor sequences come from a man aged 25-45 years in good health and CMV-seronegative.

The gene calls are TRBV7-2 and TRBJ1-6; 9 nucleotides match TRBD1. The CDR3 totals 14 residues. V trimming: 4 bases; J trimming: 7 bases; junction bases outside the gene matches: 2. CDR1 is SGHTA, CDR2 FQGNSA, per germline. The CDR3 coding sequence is TGTGCCAGCAGCTCCGGGACAGGGAATTCACCCCTCCACTTT. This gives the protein CASSSGTGNSPLHF.

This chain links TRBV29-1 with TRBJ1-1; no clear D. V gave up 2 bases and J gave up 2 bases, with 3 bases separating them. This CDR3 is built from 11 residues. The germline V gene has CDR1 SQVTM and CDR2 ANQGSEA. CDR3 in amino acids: CSVELNTEAFF. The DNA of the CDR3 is TGCAGCGTTGAACTCAACACTGAAGCTTTCTTT.